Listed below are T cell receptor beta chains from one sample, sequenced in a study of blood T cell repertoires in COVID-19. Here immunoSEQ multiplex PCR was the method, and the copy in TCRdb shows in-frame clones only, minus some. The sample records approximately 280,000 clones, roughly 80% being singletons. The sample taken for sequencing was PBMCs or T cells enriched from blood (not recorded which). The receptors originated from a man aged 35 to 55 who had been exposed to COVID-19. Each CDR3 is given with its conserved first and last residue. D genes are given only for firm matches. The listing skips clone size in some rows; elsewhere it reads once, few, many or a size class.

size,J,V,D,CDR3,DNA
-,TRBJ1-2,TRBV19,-,CASKTASGYGYTF,TGTGCCAGTAAGACAGCCTCAGGTTATGGCTACACCTTC
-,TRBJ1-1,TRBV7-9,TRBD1,CASSPQGAYEAFF,TGTGCCAGCAGCCCCCAGGGGGCCTATGAAGCTTTCTTT
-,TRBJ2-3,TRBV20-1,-,CSASPLAGFTDTQYF,TGCAGTGCTAGTCCCCTAGCTGGTTTCACAGATACGCAGTATTTT
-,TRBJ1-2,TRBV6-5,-,CASSYSGRGYGYTF,TGTGCCAGCAGTTACTCAGGCCGAGGTTATGGCTACACCTTC
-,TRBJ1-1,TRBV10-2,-,CASSERWGAEAFF,TGCGCCAGCAGTGAGAGGTGGGGAGCTGAAGCTTTCTTT
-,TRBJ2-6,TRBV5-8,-,CASSSFYPDTISGANVLTF,TGTGCCAGCAGCTCATTTTACCCGGACACAATCTCTGGGGCCAACGTCCTGACTTTC
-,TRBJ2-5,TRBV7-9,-,CASSSGTRDETQYF,TGTGCCAGCAGCTCCGGGACAAGGGATGAGACCCAGTACTTC
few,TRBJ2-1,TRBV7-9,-,CASSFRSYGDEQFF,TGTGCCAGCAGCTTTCGGAGTTACGGCGATGAGCAGTTCTTC
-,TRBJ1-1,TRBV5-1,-,CASSLAGQSDEAFF,TGCGCCAGCAGCCTAGCGGGACAATCGGATGAAGCTTTCTTT
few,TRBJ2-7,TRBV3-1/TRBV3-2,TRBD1,CASRSGTGGWEQYF,TGTGCCAGCCGATCCGGGACAGGGGGCTGGGAGCAGTACTTC
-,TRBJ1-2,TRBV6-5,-,CASSYLATAYGYTF,TGTGCCAGCAGTTACCTCGCCACAGCCTATGGCTACACCTTC
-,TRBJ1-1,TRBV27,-,CASSLKTGFGTEAFF,TGTGCCAGCAGCCTAAAAACAGGGTTTGGCACTGAAGCTTTCTTT
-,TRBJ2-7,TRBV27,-,CASSLSSGTDYEQYF,TGTGCCAGCAGTTTATCTAGCGGGACAGATTACGAGCAGTACTTC
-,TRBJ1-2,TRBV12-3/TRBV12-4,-,CASSFVGYYGYTF,TGTGCCAGCAGTTTCGTGGGCTACTATGGCTACACCTTC
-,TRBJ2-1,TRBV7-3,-,CASSRGGGAANEQFF,TGTGCCAGCAGCCGAGGAGGGGGCGCGGCCAATGAGCAGTTCTTC
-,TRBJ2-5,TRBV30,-,CAWSVQGETQYF,TGTGCCTGGAGTGTACAGGGTGAGACCCAGTACTTC
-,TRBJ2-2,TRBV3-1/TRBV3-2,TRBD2,CASSQDWGLAGKLSGELFF,TGTGCCAGCAGCCAAGACTGGGGACTAGCGGGAAAACTGAGCGGGGAGCTGTTTTTT
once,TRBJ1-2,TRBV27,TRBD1,CASSSGDRVGGYTF,TGTGCCAGCAGTTCCGGGGACAGGGTGGGTGGCTACACCTTC
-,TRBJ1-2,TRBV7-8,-,CASSLEPRQPYGYTF,TGTGCCAGCAGCTTAGAACCCCGACAGCCCTATGGCTACACCTTC
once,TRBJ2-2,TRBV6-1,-,CASSEWGLAATNTGELFF,TGTGCCAGCAGTGAATGGGGGCTAGCGGCTACAAACACCGGGGAGCTGTTTTTT
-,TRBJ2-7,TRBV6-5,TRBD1,CASQKGQHYEQYF,TGTGCCAGCCAAAAGGGACAGCACTACGAGCAGTACTTC
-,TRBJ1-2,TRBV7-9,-,CASSLASDYGYTF,TGTGCCAGCAGCTTAGCTTCAGATTATGGCTACACCTTC
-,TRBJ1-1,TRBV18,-,CASSPGSAEAFF,TGTGCCAGCTCACCCGGCAGCGCTGAAGCTTTCTTT
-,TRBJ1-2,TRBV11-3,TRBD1,CASSTRTGVNYGYTF,TGTGCCAGCAGCACACGGACAGGAGTTAACTATGGCTACACCTTC
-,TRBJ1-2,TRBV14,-,CASSQVSRGYGYTF,TGTGCCAGCAGCCAAGTGTCCAGGGGCTATGGCTACACCTTC
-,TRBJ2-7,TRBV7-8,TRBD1,CASSRDSSISEQYF,TGTGCCAGCAGCCGGGACAGCAGCATAAGCGAGCAGTACTTC
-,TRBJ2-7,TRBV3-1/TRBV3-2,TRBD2,CASGLGWVEQYF,TGTGCCAGCGGACTAGGGTGGGTCGAGCAGTACTTC
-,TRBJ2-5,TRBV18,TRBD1,CASSPGQRETQYF,TGCGCCAGCTCACCGGGACAGCGAGAGACCCAGTACTTC
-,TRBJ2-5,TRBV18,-,CASSPPTVFETQYF,TGTGCCAGCTCACCACCGACAGTTTTCGAGACCCAGTACTTC
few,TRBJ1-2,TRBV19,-,CASSPGQEYYGYTF,TGTGCCAGTAGTCCGGGACAAGAGTACTATGGCTACACCTTC
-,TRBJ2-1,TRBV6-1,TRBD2,CASSEGGSWVNEQFF,TGTGCCAGCAGTGAAGGCGGGAGCTGGGTGAATGAGCAGTTCTTC
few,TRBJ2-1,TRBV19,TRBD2,CASSMQTSGRRVSEQFF,TGTGCCAGTAGTATGCAGACTAGCGGGAGGAGAGTGAGTGAGCAGTTCTTC
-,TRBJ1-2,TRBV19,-,CASSVQGGGYTF,TGTGCCAGTAGTGTCCAGGGTGGTGGCTACACCTTC
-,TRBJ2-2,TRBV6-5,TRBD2,CASRRGANTGELFF,TGTGCCAGCCGGCGGGGGGCGAACACCGGGGAGCTGTTTTTT
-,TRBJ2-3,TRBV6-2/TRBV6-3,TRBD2,CASSDWTSGTRVDTQYF,TGTGCCAGCAGTGACTGGACTAGCGGGACTCGGGTAGATACGCAGTATTTT